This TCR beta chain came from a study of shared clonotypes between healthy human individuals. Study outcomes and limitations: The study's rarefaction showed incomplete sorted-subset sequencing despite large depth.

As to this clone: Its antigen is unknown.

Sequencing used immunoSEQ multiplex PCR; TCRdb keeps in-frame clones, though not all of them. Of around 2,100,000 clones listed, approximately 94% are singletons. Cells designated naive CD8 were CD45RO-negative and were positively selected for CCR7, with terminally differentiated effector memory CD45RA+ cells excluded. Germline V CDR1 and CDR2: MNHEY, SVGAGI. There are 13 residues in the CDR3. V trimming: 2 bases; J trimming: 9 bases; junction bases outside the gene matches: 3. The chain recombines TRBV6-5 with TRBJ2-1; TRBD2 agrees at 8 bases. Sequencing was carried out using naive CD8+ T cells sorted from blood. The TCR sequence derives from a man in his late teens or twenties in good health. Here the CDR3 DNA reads TGTGCCAGCAGTTACCACGGGGGGGCTGAGCAGTTCTTC. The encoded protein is CASSYHGGAEQFF.